This is a list of T cell receptor beta chains from one sample in a study of T cell responses to AZD1222 COVID-19 vaccine. Some clones are missing from TCRdb's copy, which holds only in-frame ones; the method was immunoSEQ multiplex PCR. Of 100,000 to 150,000 clones in the sample, 80% to 90% were seen once. The sample was peripheral blood, taken on day 0 of AZD1222 vaccination. Source of these receptors: an adult in good health. CDR3s include the opening cysteine and the closing phenylalanine or tryptophan. The D gene is left open where the match is weak. Rows give clone size only sometimes, using once, few, many, or a class for an expanded clone.

V,D,length,J,size,CDR3,DNA
TRBV23-1,-,16,TRBJ1-5,-,CASSQSGEYSNQPQHF,TGCGCCAGCAGTCAATCCGGGGAATATAGCAATCAGCCCCAGCATTTT
TRBV5-4,TRBD2,16,TRBJ2-1,-,CACKGMRGGPQNEQFF,TGTGCCTGTAAGGGGATGCGGGGGGGTCCTCAGAATGAGCAGTTCTTC
TRBV7-2,-,15,TRBJ1-2,-,CASSFSEASVYGYTF,TGTGCCAGCAGCTTCAGTGAGGCCTCCGTCTATGGCTACACCTTC
TRBV24-1,-,14,TRBJ1-5,-,CATSDRVGNQPQHF,TGTGCCACCAGTGATCGCGTTGGGAATCAGCCCCAGCATTTT
TRBV7-2,-,14,TRBJ2-7,-,CASSGGPRGYEQYF,TGTGCCAGCAGTGGGGGTCCGAGGGGTTACGAGCAGTACTTC
TRBV7-2,TRBD2,15,TRBJ2-3,-,CASTLGLAGTDTQYF,TGTGCCAGCACACTGGGACTAGCGGGGACAGATACGCAGTATTTT
TRBV5-4,TRBD1,17,TRBJ1-1,once,CASSPGGDRVVNTEAFF,TGTGCCAGCAGCCCGGGGGGGGACAGGGTGGTGAACACTGAAGCTTTCTTT
TRBV14,TRBD1,17,TRBJ1-6,-,CASSQGQGRVPNSPLHF,TGTGCCAGCAGCCAAGGACAGGGGCGAGTACCTAATTCACCCCTCCACTTT
TRBV25-1,TRBD1,16,TRBJ1-6,-,CASSVAGRTGDSPLHF,TGTGCCAGCAGTGTCGCAGGGAGGACAGGGGATTCACCCCTCCACTTT
TRBV2,-,11,TRBJ1-6,-,CASSELVSLHF,TGTGCCAGCAGTGAACTGGTGTCCCTCCACTTT
TRBV3-1/TRBV3-2,-,14,TRBJ2-1,few,CASSFGLGNNEQFF,TGTGCCAGCAGCTTCGGGCTAGGGAACAATGAGCAGTTCTTC
TRBV7-6,-,15,TRBJ1-3,-,CASSQDTGRIDTIYF,TGTGCCAGCAGCCAAGACACGGGAAGGATTGACACCATATATTTT
TRBV15,TRBD2,14,TRBJ2-7,few,CATNLAGGSSEQYF,TGTGCCACCAATCTAGCGGGGGGGTCAAGCGAGCAGTACTTC
TRBV6-2/TRBV6-3,-,13,TRBJ1-2,-,CASSLQVNYGYTF,TGTGCCAGCAGCTTACAGGTTAACTATGGCTACACCTTC
TRBV2,TRBD2,15,TRBJ2-7,-,CAGGLAGETYYEQYF,TGTGCCGGCGGACTAGCGGGGGAAACCTACTACGAGCAGTACTTC
TRBV27,TRBD1,18,TRBJ1-2,-,CASSLSITGGAAYYGYTF,TGTGCCAGCAGTTTATCGATTACAGGGGGCGCAGCTTACTATGGCTACACCTTC
TRBV20-1,-,14,TRBJ2-2,once,CSASLIANTGELFF,TGCAGTGCCAGTCTCATCGCGAACACCGGGGAGCTGTTTTTT
TRBV4-3,-,18,TRBJ2-3,-,CASSQDPDGSAGWDTQYF,TGCGCCAGCAGCCAAGATCCCGACGGTAGTGCAGGTTGGGATACGCAGTATTTT
TRBV4-1,-,12,TRBJ1-5,-,CASSQEGGPQHF,TGCGCCAGCAGCCAAGAGGGGGGGCCCCAGCATTTT
TRBV6-6,-,15,TRBJ1-1,-,CASILLSGVNTEAFF,TGTGCCAGCATTCTACTTTCGGGGGTGAACACTGAAGCTTTCTTT
TRBV5-6,-,14,TRBJ1-4,few,CASRYRPSREKLFF,TGTGCCAGCAGATACCGTCCCTCGAGGGAAAAACTGTTTTTT
TRBV18,-,17,TRBJ2-2,-,CASSPTRSSGVAGELFF,TGTGCCAGCTCACCTACCCGGAGCTCTGGCGTCGCCGGGGAGCTGTTTTTT
TRBV6-5,TRBD1,15,TRBJ1-4,-,CASSNQQGVYEKLFF,TGTGCCAGCAGTAACCAACAGGGGGTTTATGAAAAACTGTTTTTT
TRBV29-1,-,13,TRBJ1-6,-,CSVVWGTGSPLHF,TGCAGCGTTGTATGGGGCACAGGGTCACCCCTCCACTTT
TRBV7-9,-,19,TRBJ1-2,few,CASSLGSINKGGVNYGYTF,TGTGCCAGCAGCTTAGGGTCAATTAATAAGGGGGGAGTGAACTATGGCTACACCTTC
TRBV9,-,13,TRBJ1-5,-,CASSVGGYQPQHF,TGTGCCAGCAGCGTAGGAGGGTATCAGCCCCAGCATTTT
TRBV10-2,-,14,TRBJ1-2,-,CASSESGGNYGYTF,TGCGCCAGCAGTGAGTCGGGCGGGAACTATGGCTACACCTTC
TRBV6-5,-,14,TRBJ1-1,-,CASRLPYPATEAFF,TGTGCCAGCCGCCTTCCCTACCCGGCCACTGAAGCTTTCTTT
TRBV27,-,18,TRBJ1-4,once,CASSPKGGGLATNEKLFF,TGTGCCAGCAGTCCGAAAGGAGGGGGGCTTGCAACTAATGAAAAACTGTTTTTT
TRBV19,-,15,TRBJ1-5,-,CASSIGQASNQPQHF,TGTGCCAGTAGTATAGGACAGGCTAGCAATCAGCCCCAGCATTTT
TRBV24-1,TRBD1,15,TRBJ2-2,-,CATSAGTGYTGELFF,TGTGCCACATCGGCCGGGACAGGGTACACCGGGGAGCTGTTTTTT
TRBV15,TRBD1,15,TRBJ1-2,-,CATSTGTGDVYGYTF,TGTGCCACCAGCACCGGGACAGGGGACGTCTATGGCTACACCTTC
TRBV12-5,TRBD1,16,TRBJ1-1,-,CASGLVLQGRSTEAFF,TGTGCTAGTGGTTTGGTACTACAGGGGAGGAGTACTGAAGCTTTCTTT
TRBV7-3,-,15,TRBJ2-1,once,CASSLLGNPGNEQFF,TGTGCCAGCAGCTTGCTAGGGAATCCTGGCAATGAGCAGTTCTTC
TRBV2,-,13,TRBJ2-7,-,CASIPGSLGEQYF,TGTGCCAGCATCCCAGGGTCCTTGGGGGAGCAGTACTTC
TRBV2,-,13,TRBJ1-2,-,CASITRGGNGYTF,TGTGCCAGCATCACAAGGGGGGGGAATGGCTACACCTTC
TRBV21-1,-,15,TRBJ2-7,-,CASSGTQQAGSEQYF,TGTGCCAGCAGCGGTACGCAGCAGGCGGGGAGCGAGCAGTACTTC
TRBV2,-,12,TRBJ1-6,-,CASGRVGSPLHF,TGTGCCAGTGGAAGGGTGGGATCACCCCTCCACTTT
TRBV12-3/TRBV12-4,-,12,TRBJ1-5,once,CASSLLHQPQHF,TGTGCCAGCAGTTTATTACATCAGCCCCAGCATTTT
TRBV28,-,16,TRBJ1-5,-,CASSLFGGQENQPQHF,TGTGCCAGCAGTTTATTCGGCGGTCAAGAAAATCAGCCCCAGCATTTT
TRBV5-4,-,16,TRBJ2-7,-,CASSLGGSPPLYEQYF,TGTGCCAGCAGCTTGGGGGGCTCCCCACCCCTCTACGAGCAGTACTTC
TRBV24-1,-,9,TRBJ1-2,-,CATSGGYTF,TGTGCCACCAGTGGCGGCTACACCTTC
TRBV28,TRBD1,18,TRBJ1-2,-,CASTQTGTGMTYNYGYTF,TGTGCCAGCACCCAAACCGGGACAGGGATGACTTATAACTATGGCTACACCTTC
TRBV28,TRBD1,15,TRBJ2-1,-,CASSSNPGTGVEQFF,TGTGCCAGCAGCTCCAACCCCGGGACAGGGGTTGAGCAGTTCTTC
TRBV30,TRBD1,15,TRBJ1-6,-,CAWGLGDRDNSPLHF,TGTGCCTGGGGTTTAGGGGACAGGGATAATTCACCCCTCCACTTT
TRBV5-4,TRBD1,14,TRBJ1-1,-,CASSSGQGDTEAFF,TGTGCCAGCAGCTCCGGACAGGGGGACACTGAAGCTTTCTTT
TRBV18,TRBD1,14,TRBJ1-2,-,CASSGTGPNYGYTF,TGTGCCAGCTCTGGGACAGGGCCGAACTATGGCTACACCTTC
TRBV27,TRBD2,15,TRBJ2-7,-,CASRERGHPLYEQYF,TGTGCCAGCAGAGAGCGGGGGCACCCCCTTTACGAGCAGTACTTC
TRBV11-2,-,15,TRBJ1-3,-,CASSERGVAGNTIYF,TGTGCCAGCAGCGAAAGAGGAGTTGCTGGAAACACCATATATTTT
TRBV5-1,-,14,TRBJ1-4,-,CASSLGQTNEKLFF,TGCGCCAGCAGCTTGGGACAGACGAATGAAAAACTGTTTTTT
TRBV27,TRBD2,14,TRBJ2-7,-,CASSLSTSGAEQYF,TGTGCCAGCAGTTTATCGACTAGCGGGGCAGAGCAGTACTTC
TRBV28,TRBD1,16,TRBJ2-7,-,CASSSHRRDRDYEQYF,TGTGCCAGCAGTTCCCATCGACGGGACAGGGACTACGAGCAGTACTTC
TRBV9,-,13,TRBJ1-2,-,CASSVPGRDGYTF,TGTGCCAGCAGCGTACCAGGGCGGGACGGCTACACCTTC
TRBV2,-,16,TRBJ1-3,-,CASSPVGRDSGNTIYF,TGTGCCAGCAGCCCCGTAGGCCGGGACTCTGGAAACACCATATATTTT
TRBV7-9,TRBD1,17,TRBJ1-1,-,CASSVRTGAFMNTEAFF,TGTGCCAGCAGCGTCAGGACAGGGGCCTTCATGAACACTGAAGCTTTCTTT
TRBV19,-,14,TRBJ2-5,-,CASSTQGRQETQYF,TGTGCCAGTAGTACCCAGGGGAGGCAAGAGACCCAGTACTTC
TRBV6-6,TRBD1,16,TRBJ1-6,-,CASSGTGGPENSPLHF,TGTGCCAGCAGCGGAACAGGGGGCCCCGAGAATTCACCCCTCCACTTT
TRBV3-1/TRBV3-2,-,15,TRBJ1-4,-,CASSQDHRTNEKLFF,TGTGCCAGCAGCCAAGATCACAGGACTAATGAAAAACTGTTTTTT
TRBV3-1/TRBV3-2,-,13,TRBJ2-7,-,CASSQEPHYEQYF,TGTGCCAGCAGCCAAGAGCCGCATTACGAGCAGTACTTC
TRBV7-9,-,14,TRBJ1-1,-,CASSAHRESAEAFF,TGTGCCAGCAGCGCCCACAGGGAGAGCGCTGAAGCTTTCTTT